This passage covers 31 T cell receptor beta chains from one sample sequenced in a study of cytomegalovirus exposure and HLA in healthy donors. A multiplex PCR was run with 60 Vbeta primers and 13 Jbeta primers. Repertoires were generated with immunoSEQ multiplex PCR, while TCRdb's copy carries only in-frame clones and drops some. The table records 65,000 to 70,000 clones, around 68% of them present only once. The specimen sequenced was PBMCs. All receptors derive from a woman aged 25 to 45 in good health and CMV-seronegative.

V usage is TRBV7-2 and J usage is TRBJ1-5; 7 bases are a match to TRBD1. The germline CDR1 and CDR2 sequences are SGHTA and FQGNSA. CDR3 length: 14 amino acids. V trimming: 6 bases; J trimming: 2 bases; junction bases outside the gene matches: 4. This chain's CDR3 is CASSGTGGNQPQHF. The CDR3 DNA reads TGTGCCAGCAGTGGAACAGGGGGCAATCAGCCCCAGCATTTT.

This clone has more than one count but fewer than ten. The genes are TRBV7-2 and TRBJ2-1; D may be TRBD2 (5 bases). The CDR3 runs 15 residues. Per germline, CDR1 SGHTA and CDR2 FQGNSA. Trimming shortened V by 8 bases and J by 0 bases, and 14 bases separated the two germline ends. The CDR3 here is CASQRDASSYNEQFF. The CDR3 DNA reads TGTGCCAGCCAACGGGATGCCAGCTCCTACAATGAGCAGTTCTTC.

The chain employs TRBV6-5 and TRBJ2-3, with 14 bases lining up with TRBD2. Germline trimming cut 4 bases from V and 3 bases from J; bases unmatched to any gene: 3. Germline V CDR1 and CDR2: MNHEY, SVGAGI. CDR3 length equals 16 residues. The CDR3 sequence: CASSLTSGGATDTQYF. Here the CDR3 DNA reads TGTGCCAGCAGTTTGACTAGCGGGGGGGCGACAGATACGCAGTATTTT.

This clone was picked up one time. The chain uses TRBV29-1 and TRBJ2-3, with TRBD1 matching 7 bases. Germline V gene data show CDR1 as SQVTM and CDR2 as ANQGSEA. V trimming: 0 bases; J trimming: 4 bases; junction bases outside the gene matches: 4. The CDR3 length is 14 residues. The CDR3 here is CSVEDRGWSDTQYF. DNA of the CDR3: TGCAGCGTTGAAGACAGGGGGTGGTCAGATACGCAGTATTTT.

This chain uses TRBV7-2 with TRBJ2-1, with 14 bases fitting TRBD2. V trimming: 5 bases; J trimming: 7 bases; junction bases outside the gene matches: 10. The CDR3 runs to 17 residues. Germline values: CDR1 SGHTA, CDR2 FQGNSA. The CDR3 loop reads CASSLLGTSGGRNEQFF. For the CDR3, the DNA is TGTGCCAGCAGCCTACTAGGGACTAGCGGGGGCAGGAATGAGCAGTTCTTC. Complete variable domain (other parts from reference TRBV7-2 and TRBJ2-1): GAGVSQSPSNKVTEKGKDVELRCDPISGHTALYWYRQSLGQGLEFLIYFQGNSAPDKSGLPSDRFSAERTGGSVSTLTIQRTQQEDSAVYLCASSLLGTSGGRNEQFFGPGTRLTVL.

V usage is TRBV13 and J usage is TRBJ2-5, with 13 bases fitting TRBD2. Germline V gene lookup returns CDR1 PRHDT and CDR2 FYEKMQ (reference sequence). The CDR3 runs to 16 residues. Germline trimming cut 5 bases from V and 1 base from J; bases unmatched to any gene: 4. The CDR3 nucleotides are TGTGCCAGCAGCCCGGGACTAGCGGGGATCCAAGAGACCCAGTACTTC. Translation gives CASSPGLAGIQETQYF.

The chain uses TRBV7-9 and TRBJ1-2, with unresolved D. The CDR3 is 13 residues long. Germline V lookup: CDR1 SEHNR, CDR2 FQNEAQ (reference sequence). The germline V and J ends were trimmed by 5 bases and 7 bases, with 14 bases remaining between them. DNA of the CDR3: TGTGCCAGCAGCGTGGCTGCTGGTGGTGGCTACACCTTC. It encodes CASSVAAGGGYTF.

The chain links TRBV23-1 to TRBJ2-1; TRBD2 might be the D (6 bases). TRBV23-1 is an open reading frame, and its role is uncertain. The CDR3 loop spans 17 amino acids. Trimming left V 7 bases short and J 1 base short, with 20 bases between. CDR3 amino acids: CASTHRPEGRSYNEQFF. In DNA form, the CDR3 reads TGCGCCAGCACCCACAGGCCGGAGGGGCGGTCCTACAATGAGCAGTTCTTC.

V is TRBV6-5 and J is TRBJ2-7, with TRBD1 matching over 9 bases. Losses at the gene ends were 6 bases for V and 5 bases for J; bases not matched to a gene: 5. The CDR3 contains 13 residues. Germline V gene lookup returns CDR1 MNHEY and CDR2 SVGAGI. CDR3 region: CASSRTGVHEQYF. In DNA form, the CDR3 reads TGTGCCAGCAGCCGGACAGGGGTCCACGAGCAGTACTTC.

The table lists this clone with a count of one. The CDR3 DNA is TGTGCCAGCAGCTTAGTGGATAGCGGGTCCTACGAGCAGTACTTC. Its translation is CASSLVDSGSYEQYF. The rearrangement uses TRBV7-8 and TRBJ2-7; TRBD2 matches at 7 bases. After removal of 1 base from V and 1 base from J, the junction contained 4 bases not matched to a gene. Germline loops: CDR1 SGHVS, CDR2 FQNEAQ. The CDR3 consists of 15 residues.

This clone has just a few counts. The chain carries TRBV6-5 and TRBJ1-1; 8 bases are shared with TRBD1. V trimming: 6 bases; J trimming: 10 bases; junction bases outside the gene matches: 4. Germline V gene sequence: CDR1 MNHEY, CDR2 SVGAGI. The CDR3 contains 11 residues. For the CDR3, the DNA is TGTGCCAGCAGGGTGACAGGGGCAGCTTTCTTT. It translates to CASRVTGAAFF.

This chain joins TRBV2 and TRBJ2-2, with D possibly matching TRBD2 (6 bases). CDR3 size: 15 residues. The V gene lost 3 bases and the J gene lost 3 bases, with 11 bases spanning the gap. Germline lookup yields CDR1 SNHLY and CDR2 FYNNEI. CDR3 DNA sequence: TGTGCCAGCAGTGAGAGGAGGGGAGACACCGGGGAGCTGTTTTTT. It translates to CASSERRGDTGELFF. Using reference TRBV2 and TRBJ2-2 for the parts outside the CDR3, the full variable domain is EPEVTQTPSHQVTQMGQEVILRCVPISNHLYFYWYRQILGQKVEFLVSFYNNEISEKSEIFDDQFSVERPDGSNFTLKIRSTKLEDSAMYFCASSERRGDTGELFFGEGSRLTVL.

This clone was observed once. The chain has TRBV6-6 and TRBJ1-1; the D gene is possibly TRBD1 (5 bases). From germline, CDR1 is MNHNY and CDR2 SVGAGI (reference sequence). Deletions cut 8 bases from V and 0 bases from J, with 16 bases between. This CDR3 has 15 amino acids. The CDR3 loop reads CASQGALRMNTEAFF. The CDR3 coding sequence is TGTGCCAGCCAAGGGGCGTTGAGAATGAACACTGAAGCTTTCTTT.

DNA for the CDR3: TGCGCCAGCAGTGCGATACCCCGTGAATGGGGCCGAAGGGAACTGCCCACTGAAGCTTTCTTT. As protein: CASSAIPREWGRRELPTEAFF. The chain uses TRBV10-2 and TRBJ1-1; TRBD1 is a possible D gene (5 bases). Germline V lookup: CDR1 WSHSY, CDR2 SAAADI. The germline V and J ends were trimmed by 4 bases and 4 bases, with 34 bases remaining between them. The CDR3 has 21 amino acids.

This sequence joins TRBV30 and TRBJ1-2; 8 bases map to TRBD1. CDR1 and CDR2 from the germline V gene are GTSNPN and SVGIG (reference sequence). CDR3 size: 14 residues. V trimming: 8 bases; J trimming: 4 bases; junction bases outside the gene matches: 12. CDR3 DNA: TGTGCCGGGCAGGGGGCACAGCATCGCTATGGCTACACCTTC. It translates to CAGQGAQHRYGYTF.

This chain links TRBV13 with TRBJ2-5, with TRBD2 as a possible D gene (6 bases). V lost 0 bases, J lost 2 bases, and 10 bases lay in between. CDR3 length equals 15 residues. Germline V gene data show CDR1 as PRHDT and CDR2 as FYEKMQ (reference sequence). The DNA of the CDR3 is TGTGCCAGCAGCTTAGGGGGCGGGGATCAAGAGACCCAGTACTTC. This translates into CASSLGGGDQETQYF.

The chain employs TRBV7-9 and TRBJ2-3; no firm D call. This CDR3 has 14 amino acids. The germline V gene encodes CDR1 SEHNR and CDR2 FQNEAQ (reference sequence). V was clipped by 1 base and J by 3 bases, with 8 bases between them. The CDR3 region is CASSLVSGTDTQYF. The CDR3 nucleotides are TGTGCCAGCAGCTTAGTTTCCGGGACAGATACGCAGTATTTT.

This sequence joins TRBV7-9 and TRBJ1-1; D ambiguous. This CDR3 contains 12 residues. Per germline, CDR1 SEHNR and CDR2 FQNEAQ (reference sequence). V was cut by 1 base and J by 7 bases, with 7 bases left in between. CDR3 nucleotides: TGTGCCAGCAGCTTAGAGAGGATTGAAGCTTTCTTT. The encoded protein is CASSLERIEAFF.

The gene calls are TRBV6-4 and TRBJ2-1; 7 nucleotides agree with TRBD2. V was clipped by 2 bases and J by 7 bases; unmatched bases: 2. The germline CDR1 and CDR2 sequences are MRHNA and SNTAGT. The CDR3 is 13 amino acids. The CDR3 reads CASSDEAGNEQFF. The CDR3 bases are TGTGCCAGCAGTGACGAAGCGGGAAATGAGCAGTTCTTC.

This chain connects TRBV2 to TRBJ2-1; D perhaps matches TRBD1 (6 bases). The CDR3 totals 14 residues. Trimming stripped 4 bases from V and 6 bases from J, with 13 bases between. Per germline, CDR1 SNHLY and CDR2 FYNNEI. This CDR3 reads CASSVEGVFNEQFF. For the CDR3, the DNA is TGTGCCAGCAGTGTTGAGGGGGTTTTCAATGAGCAGTTCTTC.

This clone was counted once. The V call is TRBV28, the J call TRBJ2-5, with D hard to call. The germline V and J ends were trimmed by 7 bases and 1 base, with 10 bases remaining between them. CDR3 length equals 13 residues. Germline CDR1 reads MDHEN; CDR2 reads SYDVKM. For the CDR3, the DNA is TGTGCCAGCAACTTGGCGGTCCAAGAGACCCAGTACTTC. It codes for CASNLAVQETQYF. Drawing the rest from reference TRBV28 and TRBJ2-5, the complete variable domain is DVKVTQSSRYLVKRTGEKVFLECVQDMDHENMFWYRQDPGLGLRLIYFSYDVKMKEKGDIPEGYSVSREKKERFSLILESASTNQTSMYLCASNLAVQETQYFGPGTRLLVL.

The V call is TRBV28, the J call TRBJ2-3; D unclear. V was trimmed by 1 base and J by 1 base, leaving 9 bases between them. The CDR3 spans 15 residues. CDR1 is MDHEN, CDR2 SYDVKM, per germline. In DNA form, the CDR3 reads TGTGCCAGCAGTTTATCTCTGGCAGGCACAGATACGCAGTATTTT. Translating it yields CASSLSLAGTDTQYF.

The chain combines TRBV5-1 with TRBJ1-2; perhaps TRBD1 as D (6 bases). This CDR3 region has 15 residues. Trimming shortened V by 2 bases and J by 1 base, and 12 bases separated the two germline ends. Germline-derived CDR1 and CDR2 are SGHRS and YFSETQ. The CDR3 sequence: CASSLTGRLNYGYTF. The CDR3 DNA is TGCGCCAGCAGCTTAACAGGGCGGCTTAACTATGGCTACACCTTC.

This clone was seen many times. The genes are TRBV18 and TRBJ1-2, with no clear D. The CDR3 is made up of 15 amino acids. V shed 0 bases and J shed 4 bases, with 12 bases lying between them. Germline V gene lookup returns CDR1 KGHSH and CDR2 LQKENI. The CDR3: CASSPPSAVPYGYTF. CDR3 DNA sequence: TGTGCCAGCTCACCACCATCTGCAGTACCCTATGGCTACACCTTC.

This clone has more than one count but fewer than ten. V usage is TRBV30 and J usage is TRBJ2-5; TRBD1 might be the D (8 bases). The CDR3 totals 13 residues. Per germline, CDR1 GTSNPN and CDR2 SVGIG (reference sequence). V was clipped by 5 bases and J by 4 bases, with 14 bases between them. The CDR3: CAWDNRGGETQYF. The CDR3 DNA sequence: TGTGCCTGGGATAACAGGGGGGGAGAGACCCAGTACTTC.

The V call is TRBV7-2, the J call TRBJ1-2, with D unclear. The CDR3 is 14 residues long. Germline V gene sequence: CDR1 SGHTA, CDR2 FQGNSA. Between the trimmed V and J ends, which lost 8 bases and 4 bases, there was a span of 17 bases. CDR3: CASSPTYQAYGYTF. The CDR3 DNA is TGTGCCAGCTCGCCGACATATCAGGCCTATGGCTACACCTTC.

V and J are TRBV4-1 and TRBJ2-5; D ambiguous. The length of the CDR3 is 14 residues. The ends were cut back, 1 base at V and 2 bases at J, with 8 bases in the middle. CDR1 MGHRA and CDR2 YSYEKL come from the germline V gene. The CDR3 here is CASSQVARQETQYF. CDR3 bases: TGCGCCAGCAGCCAAGTTGCCAGACAAGAGACCCAGTACTTC.

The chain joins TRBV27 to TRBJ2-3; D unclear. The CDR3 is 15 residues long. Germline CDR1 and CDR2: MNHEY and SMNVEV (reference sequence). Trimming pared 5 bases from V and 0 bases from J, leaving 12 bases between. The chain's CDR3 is CASSLTYRSTDTQYF. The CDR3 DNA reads TGTGCCAGCAGTCTGACGTACAGAAGCACAGATACGCAGTATTTT.

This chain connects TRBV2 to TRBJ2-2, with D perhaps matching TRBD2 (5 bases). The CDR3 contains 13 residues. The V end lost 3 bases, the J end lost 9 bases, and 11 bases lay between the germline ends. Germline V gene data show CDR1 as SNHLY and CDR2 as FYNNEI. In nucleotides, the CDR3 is TGTGCCAGCAGTGACGGGGTTGGTTGGGAGCTGTTTTTT. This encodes CASSDGVGWELFF.

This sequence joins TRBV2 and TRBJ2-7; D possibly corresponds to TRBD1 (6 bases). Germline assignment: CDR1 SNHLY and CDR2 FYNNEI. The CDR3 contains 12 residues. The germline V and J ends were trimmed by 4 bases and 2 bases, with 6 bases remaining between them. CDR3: CASSAGAYEQYF. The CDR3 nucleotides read TGTGCCAGCAGTGCAGGGGCCTACGAGCAGTACTTC.

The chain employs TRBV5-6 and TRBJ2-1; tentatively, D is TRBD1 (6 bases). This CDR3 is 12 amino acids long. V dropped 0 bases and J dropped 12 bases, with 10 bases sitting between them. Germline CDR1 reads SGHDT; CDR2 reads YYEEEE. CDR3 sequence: CASSLVAGVQFF. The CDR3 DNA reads TGTGCCAGCAGCTTGGTGGCAGGGGTGCAGTTCTTC. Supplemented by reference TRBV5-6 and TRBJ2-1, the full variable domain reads DAGVTQSPTHLIKTRGQQVTLRCSPKSGHDTVSWYQQALGQGPQFIFQYYEEEERQRGNFPDRFSGHQFPNYSSELNVNALLLGDSALYLCASSLVAGVQFFGPGTRLTVL.